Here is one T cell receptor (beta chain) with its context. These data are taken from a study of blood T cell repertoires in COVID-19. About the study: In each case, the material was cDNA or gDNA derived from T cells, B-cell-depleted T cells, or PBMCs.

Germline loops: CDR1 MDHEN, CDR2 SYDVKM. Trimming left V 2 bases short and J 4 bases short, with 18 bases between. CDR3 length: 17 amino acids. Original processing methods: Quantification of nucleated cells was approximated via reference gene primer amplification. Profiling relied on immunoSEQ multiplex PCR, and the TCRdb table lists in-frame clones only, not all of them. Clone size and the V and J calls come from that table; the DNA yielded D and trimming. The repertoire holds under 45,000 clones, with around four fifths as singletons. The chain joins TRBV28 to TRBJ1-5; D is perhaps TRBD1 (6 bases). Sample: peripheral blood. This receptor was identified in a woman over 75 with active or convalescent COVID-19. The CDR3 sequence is CASSLQGKGVGNQPQHF. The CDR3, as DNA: TGTGCCAGCAGTTTACAAGGGAAGGGGGTCGGTAATCAGCCCCAGCATTTT.